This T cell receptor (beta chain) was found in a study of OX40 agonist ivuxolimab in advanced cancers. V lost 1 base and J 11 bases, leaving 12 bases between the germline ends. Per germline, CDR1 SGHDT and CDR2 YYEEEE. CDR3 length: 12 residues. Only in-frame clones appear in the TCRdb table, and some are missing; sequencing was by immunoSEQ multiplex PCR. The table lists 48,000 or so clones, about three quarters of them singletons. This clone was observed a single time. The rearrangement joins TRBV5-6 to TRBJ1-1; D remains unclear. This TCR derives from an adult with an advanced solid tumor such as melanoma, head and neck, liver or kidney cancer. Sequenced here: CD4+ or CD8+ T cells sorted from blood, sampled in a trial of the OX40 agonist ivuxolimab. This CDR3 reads CASSLSLRPAFF. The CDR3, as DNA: TGTGCCAGCAGCTTGAGTCTAAGGCCGGCTTTCTTT.